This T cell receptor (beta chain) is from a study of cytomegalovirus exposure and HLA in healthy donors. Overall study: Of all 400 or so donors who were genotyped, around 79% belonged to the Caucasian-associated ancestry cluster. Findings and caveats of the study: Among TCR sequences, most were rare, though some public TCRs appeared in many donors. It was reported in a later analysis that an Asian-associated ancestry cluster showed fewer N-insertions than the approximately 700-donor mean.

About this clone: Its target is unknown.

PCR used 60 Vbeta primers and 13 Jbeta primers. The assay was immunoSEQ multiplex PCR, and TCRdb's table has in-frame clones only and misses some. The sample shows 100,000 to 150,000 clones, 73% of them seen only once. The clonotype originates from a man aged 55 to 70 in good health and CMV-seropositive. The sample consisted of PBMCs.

The CDR3 loop reads CASSTDRGTEAFF. Here the CDR3 DNA reads TGTGCCAGCAGCACAGACAGGGGCACTGAAGCTTTCTTT. The chain recombines TRBV11-2 with TRBJ1-1; 8 positions match TRBD1. The CDR3 consists of 13 residues. Germline lookup yields CDR1 SGHAT and CDR2 FQNNGV. Trimming removed 5 bases from V and 4 bases from J; junction bases left unmatched: 3.